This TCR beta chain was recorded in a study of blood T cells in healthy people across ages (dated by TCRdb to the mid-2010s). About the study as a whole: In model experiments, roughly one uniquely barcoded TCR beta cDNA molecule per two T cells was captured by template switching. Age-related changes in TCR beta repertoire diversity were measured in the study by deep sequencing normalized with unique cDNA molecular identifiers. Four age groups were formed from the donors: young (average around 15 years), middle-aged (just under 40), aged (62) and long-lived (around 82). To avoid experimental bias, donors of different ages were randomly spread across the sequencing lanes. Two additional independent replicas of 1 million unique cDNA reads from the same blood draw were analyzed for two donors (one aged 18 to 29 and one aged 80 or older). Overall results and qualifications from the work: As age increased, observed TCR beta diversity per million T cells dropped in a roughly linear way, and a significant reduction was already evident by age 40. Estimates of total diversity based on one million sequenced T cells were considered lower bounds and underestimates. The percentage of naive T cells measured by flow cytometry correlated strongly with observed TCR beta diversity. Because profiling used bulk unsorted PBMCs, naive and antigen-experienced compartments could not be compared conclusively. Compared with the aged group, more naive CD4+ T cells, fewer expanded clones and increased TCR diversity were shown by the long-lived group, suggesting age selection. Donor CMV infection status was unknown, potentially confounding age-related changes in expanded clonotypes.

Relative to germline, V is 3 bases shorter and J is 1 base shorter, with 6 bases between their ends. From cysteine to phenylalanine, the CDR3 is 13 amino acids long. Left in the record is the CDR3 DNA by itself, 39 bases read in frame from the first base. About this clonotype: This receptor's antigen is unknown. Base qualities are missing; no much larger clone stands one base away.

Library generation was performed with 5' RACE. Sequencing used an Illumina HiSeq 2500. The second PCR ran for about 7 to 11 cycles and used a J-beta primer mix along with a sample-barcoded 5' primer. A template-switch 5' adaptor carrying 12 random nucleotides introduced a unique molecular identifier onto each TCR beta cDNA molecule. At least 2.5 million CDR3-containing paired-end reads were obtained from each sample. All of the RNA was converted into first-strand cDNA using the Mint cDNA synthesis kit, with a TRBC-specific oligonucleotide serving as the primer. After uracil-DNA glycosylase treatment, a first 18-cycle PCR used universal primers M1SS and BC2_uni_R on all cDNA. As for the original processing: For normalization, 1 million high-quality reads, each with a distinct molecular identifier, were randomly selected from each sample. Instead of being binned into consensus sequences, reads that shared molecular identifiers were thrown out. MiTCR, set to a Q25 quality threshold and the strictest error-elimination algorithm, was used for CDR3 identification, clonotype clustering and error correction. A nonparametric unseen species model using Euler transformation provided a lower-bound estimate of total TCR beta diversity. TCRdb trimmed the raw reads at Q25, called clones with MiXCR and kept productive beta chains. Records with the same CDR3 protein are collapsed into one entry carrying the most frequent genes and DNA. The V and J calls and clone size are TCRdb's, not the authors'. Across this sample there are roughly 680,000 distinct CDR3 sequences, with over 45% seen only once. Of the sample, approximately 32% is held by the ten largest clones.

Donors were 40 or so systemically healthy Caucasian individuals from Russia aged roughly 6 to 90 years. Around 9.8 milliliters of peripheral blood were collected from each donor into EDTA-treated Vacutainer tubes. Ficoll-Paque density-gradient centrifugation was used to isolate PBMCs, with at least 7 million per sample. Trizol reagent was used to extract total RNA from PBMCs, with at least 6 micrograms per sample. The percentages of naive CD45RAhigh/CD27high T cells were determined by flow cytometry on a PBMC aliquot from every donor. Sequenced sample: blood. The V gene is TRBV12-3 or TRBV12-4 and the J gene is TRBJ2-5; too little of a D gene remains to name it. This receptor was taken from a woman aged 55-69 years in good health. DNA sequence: TGTGCCAGCAGTTTCGGGCTCCAAGAGACCCAGTACTTC. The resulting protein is CASSFGLQETQYF.